The T cell receptor (beta chain) described here comes from a study of OX40 agonist ivuxolimab in advanced cancers. Study context: Dose-escalation patients' cancers were hepatocellular carcinoma, melanoma, renal cell or head and neck cancer. Past anti-PD-1, anti-PD-L1 or anti-CTLA-4 therapy was accepted, and 40% had received some. Study conclusions and caveats: It was also the case that some nonresponders had low normalized T-cell clonal expansion.

Germline V gene data show CDR1 as SGHRS and CDR2 as YFSETQ. This CDR3 is built from 14 residues. V dropped 4 bases and J dropped 2 bases, with 13 bases sitting between them. This clone was recorded once. Its specificity is unknown. Using immunoSEQ multiplex PCR, the repertoire was profiled, and TCRdb retains in-frame clones only, with some absent. This sample has under 85,000 clones, with about 88% found just once. Sample: CD4+ or CD8+ T cells sorted from blood, taken in a trial of the OX40 agonist ivuxolimab. This chain uses TRBV5-1 with TRBJ2-7; either TRBD1 or TRBD2 may fit D (5 bases each). The sequence derives from an adult with an advanced solid tumor such as melanoma, head and neck, liver or kidney cancer. This chain's CDR3 is CASSTGDQPYEQYF. The CDR3 bases are TGCGCCAGCAGCACTGGGGACCAACCCTACGAGCAGTACTTC. Variable domain in full (rest from reference TRBV5-1 and TRBJ2-7): KAGVTQTPRYLIKTRGQQVTLSCSPISGHRSVSWYQQTPGQGLQFLFEYFSETQRNKGNFPGRFSGRQFSNSRSEMNVSTLELGDSALYLCASSTGDQPYEQYFGPGTRLTVT.